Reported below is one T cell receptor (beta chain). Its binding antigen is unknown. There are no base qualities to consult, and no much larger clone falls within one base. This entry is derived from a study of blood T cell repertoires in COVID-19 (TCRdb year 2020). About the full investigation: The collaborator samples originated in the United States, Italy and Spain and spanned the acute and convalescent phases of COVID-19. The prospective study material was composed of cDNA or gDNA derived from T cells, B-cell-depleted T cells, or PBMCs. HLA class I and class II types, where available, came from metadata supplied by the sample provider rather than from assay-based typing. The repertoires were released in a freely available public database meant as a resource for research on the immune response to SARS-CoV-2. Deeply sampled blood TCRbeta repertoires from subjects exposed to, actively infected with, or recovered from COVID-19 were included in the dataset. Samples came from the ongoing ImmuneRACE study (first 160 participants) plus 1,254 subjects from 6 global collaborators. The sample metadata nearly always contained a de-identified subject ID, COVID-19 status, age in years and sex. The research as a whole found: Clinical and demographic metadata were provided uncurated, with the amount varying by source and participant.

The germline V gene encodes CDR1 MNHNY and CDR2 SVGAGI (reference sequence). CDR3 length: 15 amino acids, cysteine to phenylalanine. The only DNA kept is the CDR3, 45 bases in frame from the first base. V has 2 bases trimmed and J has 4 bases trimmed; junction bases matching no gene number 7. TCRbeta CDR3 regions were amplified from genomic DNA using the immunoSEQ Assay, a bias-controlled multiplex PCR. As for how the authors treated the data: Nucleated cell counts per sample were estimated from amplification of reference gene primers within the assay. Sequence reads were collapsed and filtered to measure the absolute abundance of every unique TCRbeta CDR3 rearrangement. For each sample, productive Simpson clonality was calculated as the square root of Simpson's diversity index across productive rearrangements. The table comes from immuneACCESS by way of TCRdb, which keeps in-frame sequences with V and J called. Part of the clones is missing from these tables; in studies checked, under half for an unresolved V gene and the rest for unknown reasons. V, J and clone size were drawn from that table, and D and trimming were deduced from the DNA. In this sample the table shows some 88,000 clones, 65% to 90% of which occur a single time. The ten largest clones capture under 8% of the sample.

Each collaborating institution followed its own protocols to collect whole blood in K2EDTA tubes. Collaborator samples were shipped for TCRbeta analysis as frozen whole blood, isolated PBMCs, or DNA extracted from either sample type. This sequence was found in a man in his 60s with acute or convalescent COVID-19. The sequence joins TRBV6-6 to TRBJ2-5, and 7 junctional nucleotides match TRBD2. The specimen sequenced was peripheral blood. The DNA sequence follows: TGTGCCAGCAGTTACAACGGCGCTAGCGGAGAGACCCAGTACTTC. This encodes CASSYNGASGETQYF.